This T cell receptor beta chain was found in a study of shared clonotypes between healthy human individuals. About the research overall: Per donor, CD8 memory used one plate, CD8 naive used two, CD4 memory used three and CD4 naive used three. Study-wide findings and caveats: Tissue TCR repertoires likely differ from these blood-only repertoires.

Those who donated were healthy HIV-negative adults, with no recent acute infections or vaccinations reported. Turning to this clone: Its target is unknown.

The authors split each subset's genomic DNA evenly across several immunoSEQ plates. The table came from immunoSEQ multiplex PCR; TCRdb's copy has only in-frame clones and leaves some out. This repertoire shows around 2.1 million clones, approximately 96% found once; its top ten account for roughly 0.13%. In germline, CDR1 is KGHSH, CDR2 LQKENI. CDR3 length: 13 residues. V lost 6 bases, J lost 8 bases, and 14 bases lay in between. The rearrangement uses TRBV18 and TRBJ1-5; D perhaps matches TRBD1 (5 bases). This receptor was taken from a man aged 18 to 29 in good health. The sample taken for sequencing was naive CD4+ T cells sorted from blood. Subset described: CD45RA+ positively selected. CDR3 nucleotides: TGTGCCAGCTCTCGGGGCGACAGAGAGCCCCAGCATTTT. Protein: CASSRGDREPQHF.